The 32 T cell receptor beta chains below come from one sample, sequenced in a study of response to subunit inactivated influenza vaccine (dated by TCRdb to 2016 to 2018). Libraries came from RT-PCR. TCRdb records Illumina HiSeq 2500 as the sequencer. TCRdb cleaned the public reads at Q25 with fastp, built clones with MiXCR and kept in-frame beta chains. CDR3 protein duplicates are merged, each entry listing the most common genes and DNA. The sample table lists fewer than 750,000 distinct CDR3 sequences, around 13% of them with a count of one. The ten largest clonotypes hold around 10% of the sample. Material: PBMCs from blood, obtained 11 to 12 days after vaccination. The receptors derive from a man aged 50 to 59 who received an inactivated influenza vaccine. Donor details come from another sample of the same person, matched by shared clones.

At least ten counts were recorded for this clonotype. One end of the junction varies from germline; a read error may be responsible. The rearrangement links TRBV7-7 to TRBJ2-2; the D is unclear. Germline V CDR1 and CDR2: SSHAT, FNYEAQ (reference sequence). The length of the CDR3 is 13 residues. CDR3 sequence: CASSLRAPGELFF. The CDR3 nucleotides read TGTGCTAGCAGCCTCCGGGCCCCCGGGGAGCTGTTTTTT.

The chain links TRBV12-3 or TRBV12-4 to TRBJ2-5; 11 nucleotides align to TRBD1. The CDR3 has 15 amino acids. V dropped 3 bases and J dropped 5; count of bases not matched to a gene: 5. Written as DNA, the CDR3 is TGTGCCAGCAGTTTCGGGACAGGGGGATCGGAGACCCAGTACTTC. This codes for CASSFGTGGSETQYF.

This clonotype was detected only a few times. The rearrangement links TRBV5-5 to TRBJ2-5, with 10 bases that match TRBD1. There are 16 residues in the CDR3. The V and J ends lost 3 bases and 5 bases, in that order; junction bases with no gene match: 10. Germline V gene lookup returns CDR1 SGHKS and CDR2 YYEKEE (reference sequence). The CDR3 DNA follows: TGTGCCAGCAGCTCAACCGGGACAGGGGCCCGTGAGACCCAGTACTTC. Translating gives CASSSTGTGARETQYF.

This clonotype was picked up one time. The V gene is TRBV21-1, the J gene TRBJ2-5; the D call in the table, TRBD1, was not verified against the DNA. TRBV21-1 is tagged as a pseudogene. The CDR3 has 19 residues. The CDR3 bases are TGTGCCAGCAGCAAAGAGGACTTACCGCGACAGGGGCATCGGGAGACCCAGTACTTC. Residues: CASSKEDLPRQGHRETQYF.

V gene TRBV7-9 combines with J gene TRBJ1-6; 7 bases agree with TRBD1. This CDR3 has 14 residues. J lost 7 bases, V lost 7 bases, and 7 bases had no gene match. Germline lookup yields CDR1 SEHNR and CDR2 FQNEAQ (reference sequence). The CDR3 DNA is TGTGCCAGCAATGCCGGGACAGAGAATTCACCCCTCCACTTT. Translation gives CASNAGTENSPLHF.

This clonotype has only a few counts. The chain is built from TRBV18 and TRBJ1-5; D not resolved. This CDR3 comprises 15 residues. Germline V gene data show CDR1 as KGHSH and CDR2 as LQKENI. Trimming took 2 bases from V and 3 from J, leaving 11 bases between them. Here the CDR3 DNA reads TGTGCCAGCTCACCAGGCAGGCAATCCAATCAGCCCCAGCATTTT. Protein product: CASSPGRQSNQPQHF.

The rearrangement joins TRBV5-1 to TRBJ2-1, with 7 bases fitting TRBD2. The CDR3 runs to 15 residues. CDR1 is SGHRS, CDR2 YFSETQ, per germline. Trimming at V came to 5 bases and at J to 8 bases, leaving 13 bases not matched to a gene. CDR3 amino acids: CASRPRASGDHEQFF. DNA for the CDR3: TGCGCCAGCAGGCCAAGGGCTAGCGGAGACCATGAGCAGTTCTTC.

The chain joins TRBV29-1 to TRBJ2-2; no clear D gene. The V gene lost 0 bases and the J gene lost 1 base, with 0 bases spanning the gap. The germline CDR1 and CDR2 sequences are SQVTM and ANQGSEA. This CDR3 is built from 12 residues. CDR3 amino acids: CSVEENTGELFF. In nucleotides, the CDR3 is TGCAGCGTTGAAGAGAACACCGGGGAGCTGTTTTTT.

This clonotype has only a few counts. The V call is TRBV7-9, the J call TRBJ2-3; TRBD2 is a possible D gene (5 bases). CDR3 length: 15 amino acids. Trimming cost V 5 bases and J 6 bases, with 18 bases left between them. The germline gives CDR1 SEHNR, CDR2 FQNEAQ (reference sequence). CDR3 region: CASSTRTAEGDTQYF. As DNA, the CDR3 is TGTGCCAGCAGCACCCGGACCGCCGAGGGCGATACGCAGTATTTT.

This clonotype came up a few times. The gene calls are TRBV20-1 and TRBJ1-1; D might be TRBD1 (5 bases). CDR3 length: 13 amino acids. CDR1 DFQATT and CDR2 SNEGSKA come from the germline V gene (reference sequence). The V and J ends lost 3 bases and 0 bases respectively, with 8 bases between them. The CDR3 protein is CSASGAMNTEAFF. The CDR3 nucleotides read TGCAGTGCTAGCGGGGCCATGAACACTGAAGCTTTCTTT.

The rearrangement joins TRBV11-2 to TRBJ2-5; maybe TRBD2 (6 bases). The CDR3 contains 14 residues. V dropped 3 bases and J dropped 2 bases, with 10 bases sitting between them. Germline V gene data show CDR1 as SGHAT and CDR2 as FQNNGV. In DNA form, the CDR3 reads TGTGCCAGCAGCTTTCTAGCGATGCAAGAGACCCAGTACTTC. As protein: CASSFLAMQETQYF.

This clonotype occurred a few times. The chain recombines TRBV7-2 with TRBJ2-7; D gene unclear. Trimming removed 1 base at V and 2 bases at J, with 12 bases between. Germline-derived CDR1 and CDR2 are SGHTA and FQGNSA. The CDR3 extends over 15 amino acids. This CDR3 reads CASSLESRLAYEQYF. The CDR3 nucleotides read TGTGCCAGCAGCTTAGAATCCCGCTTAGCCTACGAGCAGTACTTC.

This clonotype was counted at least ten times. The V call is TRBV10-2, the J call TRBJ1-2; 8 nucleotides match TRBD1. Trimming removed 6 bases from V and 4 bases from J; junction bases left unmatched: 4. The germline CDR1 and CDR2 sequences are WSHSY and SAAADI. The CDR3 extends over 13 amino acids. CDR3 DNA sequence: TGCGCCAGCAGACAGGGGGACGGCTATGGCTACACCTTC. Protein: CASRQGDGYGYTF.

This clonotype was counted between two and nine times. The gene calls are TRBV15 and TRBJ2-5; 7 positions match TRBD1. CDR3 length: 16 residues. Germline CDR1 reads LNHNV; CDR2 reads YYDKDF (reference sequence). With V trimmed by 3 bases and J by 5 bases, 12 bases remained unmatched. The CDR3 nucleotides are TGTGCCACCAGCAGTACCGGGACAGCTTATTGGGAGACCCAGTACTTC. It codes for CATSSTGTAYWETQYF.

V is TRBV28 and J is TRBJ2-6; D not resolved. V lost 3 bases to trimming and J lost 8 bases, with 8 bases between them. This CDR3 is 13 amino acids long. Germline CDR1 and CDR2: MDHEN and SYDVKM. CDR3 residues: CASSFRVTNVLTF. The CDR3 coding sequence is TGTGCCAGCAGTTTTCGGGTTACCAACGTCCTGACTTTC.

The chain joins TRBV6-1 to TRBJ2-7; 7 positions match TRBD1. The CDR3 runs 13 residues. J lost 9 bases, V lost 6 bases, and 11 bases had no gene match. Germline CDR1 MNHNS, CDR2 SASEGT. CDR3 DNA: TGTGCCAGCAGCGGGACAGCCGGCGGTGGGCAGTACTTC. Its protein product is CASSGTAGGGQYF.

This clonotype was observed a handful of times. The chain uses TRBV6-5 and TRBJ2-5, with D possibly being TRBD1 or TRBD2 (6 bases each). The ends were cut back, 3 bases at V and 0 bases at J, with 11 bases in the middle. Germline loops: CDR1 MNHEY, CDR2 SVGAGI. The CDR3 contains 15 residues. CDR3 sequence (DNA): TGTGCCAGCAGTTATGGAGGGGGGAACCAAGAGACCCAGTACTTC. This codes for CASSYGGGNQETQYF.

This clonotype was recorded a few times. The rearrangement uses TRBV20-1 and TRBJ1-2; unclear D gene. The germline V gene has CDR1 DFQATT and CDR2 SNEGSKA (reference sequence). Trimming removed 6 bases from V and 6 bases from J, with 5 bases in between. The CDR3 spans 9 residues. The CDR3 spells CSAPDGYTF. DNA of the CDR3: TGCAGTGCCCCGGATGGCTACACCTTC.

This clonotype was picked up a small number of times. The V and J genes are TRBV28 and TRBJ2-1; 10 positions match TRBD2. Germline trimming cut 3 bases from V and 9 bases from J; bases unmatched to any gene: 8. The germline CDR1 and CDR2 sequences are MDHEN and SYDVKM. This CDR3 contains 15 residues. CDR3 sequence (DNA): TGTGCCAGCAGTTTTTTAGCGGGAGGTCTAAGTGAGCAGTTCTTC. It encodes CASSFLAGGLSEQFF.

The V and J genes are TRBV12-3 or TRBV12-4 and TRBJ1-4; TRBD1 is a possible D gene (6 bases). The CDR3 runs 15 residues. V lost 5 bases to trimming and J lost 1 base, with 11 bases between them. The CDR3 is CASSIPTGTNEKLFF. The CDR3, as DNA: TGTGCCAGCAGTATACCGACAGGAACTAATGAAAAACTGTTTTTT.

This clonotype was found a few times. V gene TRBV19 combines with J gene TRBJ2-2; 7 bases agree with TRBD1. Germline lookup yields CDR1 LNHDA and CDR2 SQIVND (reference sequence). V trimming: 3 bases; J trimming: 0 bases; junction bases outside the gene matches: 1. The CDR3 contains 15 residues. CDR3 amino acids: CASSIGQANTGELFF. CDR3 sequence (DNA): TGTGCCAGTAGTATTGGACAGGCGAACACCGGGGAGCTGTTTTTT. The entire variable domain, with the rest obtained from reference TRBV19 and TRBJ2-2, is as follows: DGGITQSPKYLFRKEGQNVTLSCEQNLNHDAMYWYRQDPGQGLRLIYYSQIVNDFQKGDIAEGYSVSREKKESFPLTVTSAQKNPTAFYLCASSIGQANTGELFFGEGSRLTVL.

The chain carries TRBV6-2 or TRBV6-3 and TRBJ2-7, with D tentatively TRBD1 (5 bases). The CDR3 is 14 amino acids. Germline CDR1 reads MNHEY; CDR2 reads SVGEGT. V lost 8 bases and J 0 bases, leaving 14 bases between the germline ends. CDR3 residues: CASHRTWSSYEQYF. CDR3 DNA: TGTGCCAGCCACAGGACCTGGAGCTCCTACGAGCAGTACTTC.

The chain uses TRBV2 and TRBJ2-5; no clear D gene. CDR1 and CDR2 from the germline V gene are SNHLY and FYNNEI. V was pared by 7 bases and J by 5 bases, with 17 bases between. CDR3 length: 14 residues. The CDR3 reads CASTRAPAWETQYF. Here the CDR3 DNA reads TGTGCCAGCACCCGGGCCCCCGCGTGGGAGACCCAGTACTTC.

The chain recombines TRBV18 with TRBJ2-2; no clear D. The CDR3 loop spans 12 amino acids. V was trimmed by 3 bases and J by 6 bases, leaving 5 bases between them. Germline CDR1 and CDR2: KGHSH and LQKENI. Here the CDR3 DNA reads TGTGCCAGCTCACCGGTTCCCGGGGAGCTGTTTTTT. Translating it yields CASSPVPGELFF. Full variable domain (missing parts from reference TRBV18 and TRBJ2-2): NAGVMQNPRHLVRRRGQEARLRCSPMKGHSHVYWYRQLPEEGLKFMVYLQKENIIDESGMPKERFSAEFPKEGPSILRIQQVVRGDSAAYFCASSPVPGELFFGEGSRLTVL.

The CDR3 is CASSLTPLRSGRASSEQFF. In DNA form, the CDR3 reads TGTGCCAGCAGTTTAACCCCCTTGAGGAGCGGTCGAGCGTCCAGTGAGCAGTTCTTC. V gene TRBV12-3 or TRBV12-4 combines with J gene TRBJ2-1; D perhaps matches TRBD2 (5 bases). CDR3 length equals 19 residues. V lost 2 bases to trimming and J lost 9 bases, with 29 bases between them.

The chain employs TRBV20-1 and TRBJ2-7; tentative D call: TRBD2 (5 bases). V shed 1 base and J shed 5 bases, with 12 bases lying between them. This CDR3 is 13 amino acids long. Germline V gene lookup returns CDR1 DFQATT and CDR2 SNEGSKA (reference sequence). The CDR3 sequence: CSARVTSRDEQYF. CDR3 sequence (DNA): TGCAGTGCTAGAGTGACCTCGAGGGACGAGCAGTACTTC.

This clonotype was seen only a few times. The chain recombines TRBV23-1 with TRBJ1-5, with a tentative D call TRBD1 (6 bases). TRBV23-1 is annotated as an ORF whose role is uncertain. V dropped 2 bases and J dropped 0 bases, with 8 bases sitting between them. This CDR3 is built from 15 residues. CDR3 nucleotides: TGCGCCAGCAGTCAAAAGGGGGATAGCAATCAGCCCCAGCATTTT. This sequence encodes CASSQKGDSNQPQHF.

The chain has TRBV7-2 and TRBJ2-5; D ambiguous. Germline CDR1 and CDR2: SGHTA and FQGNSA. Trimming took 5 bases from V and 6 from J, leaving 10 bases between them. The CDR3 is made up of 12 amino acids. CDR3 in DNA: TGTGCCAGCAGCCGGGTCAGAAAGACCCAGTACTTC. Residues: CASSRVRKTQYF.

The chain links TRBV12-3 or TRBV12-4 to TRBJ2-1; D remains unclear. With 1 base removed from V and 7 bases from J, the gap between germline ends came to 11 bases. CDR3 length: 14 amino acids. The CDR3 bases are TGTGCCAGCAGTTTAGAGGGTAGTCCGAATGAGCAGTTCTTC. Translation: CASSLEGSPNEQFF.

This clonotype was seen only a few times. This rearrangement joins TRBV20-1 to TRBJ2-5; D unresolved. Germline V gives CDR1 DFQATT, CDR2 SNEGSKA (reference sequence). CDR3 size: 13 residues. V was shortened by 3 bases and J by 1 base, with 9 bases between the two germline ends. The CDR3 DNA is TGCAGTGCTAGTCGACACCCCCAAGAGACCCAGTACTTC. It codes for CSASRHPQETQYF.

The gene calls are TRBV2 and TRBJ2-2; 12 bases are shared with TRBD1. The length of the CDR3 is 15 residues. CDR1 and CDR2 from the germline V gene are SNHLY and FYNNEI. V was clipped by 8 bases and J by 6 bases; unmatched bases: 7. In DNA, the CDR3 is TGTGCCAGCTGCCCGGGACAGGGGGCATCCGGGGAGCTGTTTTTT. Translation: CASCPGQGASGELFF.

This clonotype came up many times. The chain joins TRBV7-2 to TRBJ2-2; D gene unclear. V lost 7 bases to trimming and J lost 2 bases, with 11 bases between them. The V gene's germline CDR1 is SGHTA and CDR2 FQGNSA. The CDR3 has 14 amino acids. The CDR3 coding sequence is TGTGCCAGCACCCCCCTTCTCAACACCGGGGAGCTGTTTTTT. Its protein is CASTPLLNTGELFF.